This T cell receptor (beta chain) was profiled in a study of cytomegalovirus exposure and HLA in healthy donors. The study's findings and limits: Overall, under 200 TCR beta chains were annotated as cytomegalovirus-associated.

The CDR3 is 12 amino acids. CDR1 is WSHSY and CDR2 is SAAADI in the germline V gene. V was trimmed by 6 bases and J by 0 bases, leaving 5 bases between them. Primers for the PCR totalled 60 Vbeta and 13 Jbeta. Profiling relied on immunoSEQ multiplex PCR, and the TCRdb table lists in-frame clones only, not all of them. The sample shows about 140,000 clones, around 82% of them seen only once. For this clone: Its target is not known.

The sample was PBMCs. V gene TRBV10-2 combines with J gene TRBJ1-1; D unresolved. This TCR derives from a man between 18 and 29 years old in good health and CMV-seropositive. As DNA, the CDR3 is TGCGCCAGCAGACGGGTGAACACTGAAGCTTTCTTT. It specifies CASRRVNTEAFF.